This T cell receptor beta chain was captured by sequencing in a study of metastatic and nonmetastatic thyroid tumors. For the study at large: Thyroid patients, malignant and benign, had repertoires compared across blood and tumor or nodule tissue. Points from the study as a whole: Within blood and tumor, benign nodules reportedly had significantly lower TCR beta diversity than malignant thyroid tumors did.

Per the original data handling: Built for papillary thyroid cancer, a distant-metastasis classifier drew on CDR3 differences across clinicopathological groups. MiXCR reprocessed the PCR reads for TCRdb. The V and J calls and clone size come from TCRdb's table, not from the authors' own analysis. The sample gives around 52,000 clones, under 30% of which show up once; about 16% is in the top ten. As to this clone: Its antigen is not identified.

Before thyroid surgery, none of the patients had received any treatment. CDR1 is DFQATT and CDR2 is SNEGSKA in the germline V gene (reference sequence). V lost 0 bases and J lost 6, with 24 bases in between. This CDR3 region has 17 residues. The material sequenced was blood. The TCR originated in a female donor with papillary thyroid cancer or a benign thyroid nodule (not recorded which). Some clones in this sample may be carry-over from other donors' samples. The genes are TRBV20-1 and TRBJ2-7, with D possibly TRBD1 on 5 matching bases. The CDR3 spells CSAREKLGLPTFGEQYF. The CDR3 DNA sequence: TGCAGTGCTAGAGAGAAACTGGGGCTTCCCACCTTCGGCGAGCAGTACTTC.